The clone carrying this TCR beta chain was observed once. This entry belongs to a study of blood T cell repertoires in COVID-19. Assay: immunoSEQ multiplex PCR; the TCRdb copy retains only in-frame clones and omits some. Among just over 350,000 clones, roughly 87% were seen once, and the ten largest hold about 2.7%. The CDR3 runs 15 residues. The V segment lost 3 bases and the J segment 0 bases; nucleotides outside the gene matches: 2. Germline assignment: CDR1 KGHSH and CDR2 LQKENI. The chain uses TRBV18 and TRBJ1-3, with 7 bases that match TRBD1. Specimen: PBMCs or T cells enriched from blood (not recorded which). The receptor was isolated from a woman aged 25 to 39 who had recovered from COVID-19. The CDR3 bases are TGTGCCAGCTCACCTCAGGGGGACTCTGGAAACACCATATATTTT. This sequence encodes CASSPQGDSGNTIYF.